Each of the 12 T cell receptor beta chains below was sequenced from the same sample in a study of Ad26.COV2.S vaccination and SARS-CoV-2 variants. Assay: immunoSEQ multiplex PCR; the TCRdb copy retains only in-frame clones and omits some. The data show about 460,000 clones, about 88% seen once. As for treatment: around 19 received Ad26.COV2.S at low or high dose, single or two shots; 5 received placebo; per-sample allocation not given. Sampling happened 63 days after the first vaccine or placebo injection. This sample comprised peripheral blood, obtained in a trial of Ad26.COV2.S vaccine versus placebo. These receptors were taken from a person aged 18-65 years who received the Ad26.COV2.S COVID-19 vaccine or a placebo.

The chain's CDR3 is CASSEGIGRIQETQYF. The CDR3, as DNA: TGTGCCAGCAGCGAGGGGATCGGGCGAATACAAGAGACCCAGTACTTC. This chain joins TRBV9 and TRBJ2-5; TRBD1 is a possible D gene (5 bases). The CDR3 runs 16 residues. CDR1 is SGDLS and CDR2 is YYNGEE in the germline V gene. The ends were cut back, 3 bases at V and 2 bases at J, with 17 bases in the middle.

This chain uses TRBV2 with TRBJ2-5; D remains unclear. Trimming left V 0 bases short and J 2 bases short, with 4 bases between. The CDR3 consists of 13 residues. In germline, CDR1 is SNHLY, CDR2 FYNNEI. The chain's CDR3 is CASSEAQQETQYF. CDR3 DNA sequence: TGTGCCAGCAGTGAAGCACAGCAAGAGACCCAGTACTTC. Looking up the rest from reference TRBV2 and TRBJ2-5 gives the full variable domain: EPEVTQTPSHQVTQMGQEVILRCVPISNHLYFYWYRQILGQKVEFLVSFYNNEISEKSEIFDDQFSVERPDGSNFTLKIRSTKLEDSAMYFCASSEAQQETQYFGPGTRLLVL.

The rearrangement uses TRBV2 and TRBJ1-4; no clear D. Trimming removed 3 bases from V and 13 bases from J, with 9 bases in between. In germline, CDR1 is SNHLY, CDR2 FYNNEI. This CDR3 is 11 amino acids long. CDR3 sequence (DNA): TGTGCCAGCAGTGAGAAGAGTAGACTGTTTTTT. Protein product: CASSEKSRLFF. The complete variable domain, with remaining parts taken from reference TRBV2 and TRBJ1-4, reads EPEVTQTPSHQVTQMGQEVILRCVPISNHLYFYWYRQILGQKVEFLVSFYNNEISEKSEIFDDQFSVERPDGSNFTLKIRSTKLEDSAMYFCASSEKSRLFFGSGTQLSVL.

The chain has TRBV6-2 or TRBV6-3 and TRBJ1-2; D is unclear. This CDR3 region has 12 residues. Looked up from germline, CDR1 is MNHEY and CDR2 is SVGEGT. Trimming pared 6 bases from V and 2 bases from J, leaving 7 bases between. In nucleotides, the CDR3 is TGTGCCAGCAGCCCGATGAACTATGGCTACACCTTC. Its translation: CASSPMNYGYTF.

There are a few counts of this clone. The chain has TRBV7-2 and TRBJ1-5; no clear D gene. The CDR3 runs to 12 residues. Germline loops: CDR1 SGHTA, CDR2 FQGNSA. The germline V and J ends were trimmed by 2 bases and 5 bases, with 4 bases remaining between them. In DNA, the CDR3 is TGTGCCAGCAGCTTACCTTATCAGCCCCAGCATTTT. Translating it yields CASSLPYQPQHF.

The chain carries TRBV11-2 and TRBJ1-2; D is unresolved. The V gene's germline CDR1 is SGHAT and CDR2 FQNNGV. CDR3 size: 13 residues. Between the trimmed V and J ends, which lost 5 bases and 8 bases, there was a span of 15 bases. The CDR3 loop is CASSQGRIGGYTF. The CDR3 region has the DNA TGTGCCAGCAGCCAAGGGAGGATTGGAGGCTACACCTTC. The full variable domain, rest sourced from reference TRBV11-2 and TRBJ1-2, is EAGVAQSPRYKIIEKRQSVAFWCNPISGHATLYWYQQILGQGPKLLIQFQNNGVVDDSQLPKDRFSAERLKGVDSTLKIQPAKLEDSAVYLCASSQGRIGGYTFGSGTRLTVV.

The rearrangement uses TRBV6-5 and TRBJ1-5; D is perhaps TRBD1 (5 bases). Trimming pared 5 bases from V and 8 bases from J, leaving 13 bases between. The CDR3 sequence is 13 residues long. The germline gives CDR1 MNHEY, CDR2 SVGAGI. CDR3 bases: TGTGCCAGCAGTCCTGGGACTTGGGAGCCCCAGCATTTT. This codes for CASSPGTWEPQHF.

The V gene is TRBV7-8, the J gene TRBJ2-3; maybe TRBD2 (6 bases). This CDR3 is built from 16 residues. CDR1 is SGHVS, CDR2 FQNEAQ, per germline. V lost 0 bases and J lost 0, with 10 bases in between. The CDR3 is CASSLARDLSTDTQYF. The CDR3 DNA reads TGTGCCAGCAGCTTAGCCCGGGACTTAAGCACAGATACGCAGTATTTT.

The J gene is TRBJ2-7, the V gene TRBV27, with 8 bases identical to TRBD2. Unmatched junction bases numbered 5, after V lost 5 bases and J lost 2 bases. The germline gives CDR1 MNHEY, CDR2 SMNVEV (reference sequence). This CDR3 region has 14 residues. The CDR3 here is CASSPGGDTYEQYF. The DNA of the CDR3 is TGTGCCAGCAGTCCGGGGGGGGATACCTACGAGCAGTACTTC.

The chain joins TRBV29-1 to TRBJ2-3, with D perhaps TRBD2 (5 bases). V was pared by 6 bases and J by 2 bases, with 18 bases between. This CDR3 has 15 amino acids. Germline CDR1 and CDR2: SQVTM and ANQGSEA. The CDR3 loop is CSVLQEEEYTDTQYF. The CDR3 DNA reads TGCAGCGTCCTCCAGGAGGAAGAGTACACAGATACGCAGTATTTT.

The chain couples TRBV9 to TRBJ2-5; unclear D gene. Trimming stripped 4 bases from V and 5 bases from J, with 21 bases between. In germline, CDR1 is SGDLS, CDR2 YYNGEE. The CDR3 is 16 residues long. CDR3 nucleotide sequence: TGTGCCAGCAGCCCGTCCGGCCCGCCGACTGGGGAGACCCAGTACTTC. This sequence encodes CASSPSGPPTGETQYF.

This chain links TRBV6-5 with TRBJ2-1, with TRBD1 as a possible D gene (5 bases). The CDR3 runs 14 residues. V was cut by 8 bases and J by 4 bases, with 15 bases left in between. Germline V CDR1 and CDR2: MNHEY, SVGAGI. In nucleotides, the CDR3 is TGTGCCAGCTTCGGTTTCCAGGGATACAATGAGCAGTTCTTC. Translated: CASFGFQGYNEQFF.